The 20 T cell receptor beta chains listed next were all sequenced from one sample in a study of cytomegalovirus exposure and HLA in healthy donors (dated 2017 in TCRdb). The library was made by the immunoSEQ multiplex PCR assay. Imported from immuneACCESS, the table was reduced by TCRdb to in-frame sequences with V and J called. These copies leave out some clones; in studies compared against another copy, an unresolved V gene accounts for under half, and the cause of the remainder is not known. The sample yields roughly 140,000 clones; around nine tenths were counted once. The ten largest clones capture around 3.4% of the sample. The sample consisted of PBMCs. Source of these receptors: a woman between 18 and 29 years old in good health and CMV-seropositive.

This sequence joins TRBV6-5 and TRBJ1-2; no clear D. This CDR3 region has 13 residues. Trimming removed 9 bases from V and 4 bases from J, with 15 bases in between. CDR1 is MNHEY and CDR2 is SVGAGI in the germline V gene. The CDR3 loop is CASSRGQIYGYTF. The CDR3, as DNA: TGTGCCAGTTCGCGTGGGCAGATCTATGGCTACACCTTC.

This chain connects TRBV7-2 to TRBJ2-2, with D possibly being TRBD2 (6 bases). V was clipped by 1 base and J by 6 bases, with 9 bases between them. CDR3 length equals 14 residues. Per germline, CDR1 SGHTA and CDR2 FQGNSA. The CDR3, as DNA: TGTGCCAGCAGCTTAGGTCTAGCGTCCGGGGAGCTGTTTTTT. It codes for CASSLGLASGELFF.

The chain uses TRBV25-1 and TRBJ2-7; 12 positions match TRBD2. This CDR3 spans 16 amino acids. V dropped 4 bases and J dropped 2; count of bases not matched to a gene: 6. The germline gives CDR1 MGHDK, CDR2 SYGVNS. CDR3 DNA sequence: TGTGCCAGCAGTGGGCCGACTAGCGGGAGAACCTACGAGCAGTACTTC. Encoded protein: CASSGPTSGRTYEQYF.

The rearrangement links TRBV2 to TRBJ2-7; 8 positions agree with TRBD1. CDR1 and CDR2 (germline): SNHLY, FYNNEI. Germline trimming cut 6 bases from V and 6 bases from J; bases unmatched to any gene: 7. CDR3 size: 13 residues. DNA of the CDR3: TGTGCCAGCAGGGACAGGGCGTCTTCCGAGCAGTACTTC. It is translated as CASRDRASSEQYF.

This clone was recorded a few times. V gene TRBV9 combines with J gene TRBJ1-2, with 9 bases that match TRBD1. The CDR3 contains 14 residues. The ends lost 4 bases at V and 4 bases at J; junction bases unmatched: 5. The germline gives CDR1 SGDLS, CDR2 YYNGEE. The CDR3 is CASSPMTGGYGYTF. The CDR3 DNA reads as TGTGCCAGCAGCCCTATGACAGGGGGCTATGGCTACACCTTC.

The chain employs TRBV2 and TRBJ1-5, with 7 bases identical to TRBD1. The germline CDR1 and CDR2 sequences are SNHLY and FYNNEI. V lost 2 bases to trimming and J lost 4 bases; unmatched junction nucleotides: 5. The CDR3 consists of 15 residues. The CDR3 loop reads CASSEMAGGNQPQHF. The CDR3 nucleotides read TGTGCCAGCAGTGAAATGGCAGGGGGGAATCAGCCCCAGCATTTT.

This rearrangement joins TRBV11-2 to TRBJ2-7, with 15 bases matching TRBD2. The CDR3 spans 18 residues. The germline V gene has CDR1 SGHAT and CDR2 FQNNGV. Trimming took 1 base from V and 5 from J; bases not matched to a gene: 9. The CDR3 region is CASSLVGTSGRLRDEQYF. The DNA for the CDR3 is TGTGCCAGCAGCTTAGTTGGGACTAGCGGGAGGCTTAGGGACGAGCAGTACTTC.

The chain joins TRBV9 to TRBJ2-7; maybe TRBD1 (6 bases). CDR3 length: 15 amino acids. The germline V and J ends were trimmed by 3 bases and 1 base, with 14 bases remaining between them. The germline CDR1 and CDR2 sequences are SGDLS and YYNGEE. The CDR3 loop is CASSAGQPGSYEQYF. The DNA for the CDR3 is TGTGCCAGCAGCGCTGGACAGCCAGGATCCTACGAGCAGTACTTC. The full variable domain, its missing parts supplied by reference TRBV9 and TRBJ2-7, is DSGVTQTPKHLITATGQRVTLRCSPRSGDLSVYWYQQSLDQGLQFLIQYYNGEERAKGNILERFSAQQFPDLHSELNLSSLELGDSALYFCASSAGQPGSYEQYFGPGTRLTVT.

V and J are TRBV7-2 and TRBJ2-5; unclear D gene. Germline values: CDR1 SGHTA, CDR2 FQGNSA. The V end lost 1 base, the J end lost 4 bases, and 10 bases lay between the germline ends. This CDR3 contains 14 residues. CDR3 in amino acids: CASSLDRLRETQYF. In nucleotides, the CDR3 is TGTGCCAGCAGCTTAGACCGACTGCGAGAGACCCAGTACTTC.

The chain carries TRBV6-1 and TRBJ2-5; 9 positions agree with TRBD2. CDR1 is MNHNS and CDR2 is SASEGT in the germline V gene. V lost 6 bases and J lost 5; bases outside the gene matches: 10. The CDR3 sequence is 15 residues long. The CDR3 nucleotides are TGTGCCAGCAGAGATTTTAGCGGGAGCGCGGAGACCCAGTACTTC. Amino acids: CASRDFSGSAETQYF.

The chain has TRBV11-3 and TRBJ2-1; 9 bases line up with TRBD1. There are 13 residues in the CDR3. Trimming took 6 bases from V and 9 from J; bases not matched to a gene: 6. CDR1 and CDR2 from the germline V gene are SGHNT and YENEEA. CDR3 amino acids: CASSGTGFREQFF. The CDR3 DNA is TGTGCCAGCAGTGGGACAGGGTTCCGTGAGCAGTTCTTC.

This chain links TRBV28 with TRBJ2-2; 7 positions agree with TRBD2. With V trimmed by 5 bases and J by 2 bases, 5 bases remained unmatched. Germline lookup yields CDR1 MDHEN and CDR2 SYDVKM. The CDR3 loop spans 15 amino acids. The CDR3 here is CASSPRGRNTGELFF. As DNA, the CDR3 is TGTGCCAGCAGTCCGCGCGGGAGAAACACCGGGGAGCTGTTTTTT. The full variable domain, rest sourced from reference TRBV28 and TRBJ2-2, is DVKVTQSSRYLVKRTGEKVFLECVQDMDHENMFWYRQDPGLGLRLIYFSYDVKMKEKGDIPEGYSVSREKKERFSLILESASTNQTSMYLCASSPRGRNTGELFFGEGSRLTVL.

The V gene is TRBV27, the J gene TRBJ2-7; TRBD2 aligns across 8 bases. Germline CDR1 is MNHEY and CDR2 is SMNVEV (reference sequence). CDR3 size: 16 residues. V was clipped by 6 bases and J by 4 bases; unmatched bases: 14. For the CDR3, the DNA is TGTGCCAGCAGGCGAAGCAGCGGGGGCGCCGTATACGAGCAGTACTTC. Translated, it gives CASRRSSGGAVYEQYF.

The rearrangement joins TRBV19 to TRBJ2-7; TRBD2 matches at 7 bases. The J segment lost 7 bases and the V segment lost 5 bases, leaving 11 bases of the junction unmatched. Germline-derived CDR1 and CDR2 are LNHDA and SQIVND (reference sequence). This CDR3 is built from 14 residues. In DNA form, the CDR3 reads TGTGCCAGTAGTGTAGGAGGACTAGGAATTGAGCAGTACTTC. Its protein is CASSVGGLGIEQYF.

This clone was observed once. V is TRBV9 and J is TRBJ2-1; 7 bases agree with TRBD2. Germline V gives CDR1 SGDLS, CDR2 YYNGEE. Unmatched junction bases numbered 3, after V lost 0 bases and J lost 3 bases. This CDR3 region has 15 residues. The chain's CDR3 is CASSVGAGRYNEQFF. Written as DNA, the CDR3 is TGTGCCAGCAGCGTAGGAGCGGGACGCTACAATGAGCAGTTCTTC. The full variable domain, rest sourced from reference TRBV9 and TRBJ2-1, is DSGVTQTPKHLITATGQRVTLRCSPRSGDLSVYWYQQSLDQGLQFLIQYYNGEERAKGNILERFSAQQFPDLHSELNLSSLELGDSALYFCASSVGAGRYNEQFFGPGTRLTVL.

The chain joins TRBV7-2 to TRBJ2-7; TRBD1 matches at 7 bases. With 4 bases clipped from V and 2 bases from J, the junction kept 5 bases outside the gene matches. Germline loops: CDR1 SGHTA, CDR2 FQGNSA. The CDR3 length is 14 residues. CDR3 region: CASSSLTGAYEQYF. DNA of the CDR3: TGTGCCAGCAGCTCTCTAACAGGGGCCTACGAGCAGTACTTC.

The chain couples TRBV5-4 to TRBJ2-4, with a possible D match to TRBD2 (5 bases). The germline V gene has CDR1 SGHNT and CDR2 YYREEE (reference sequence). The CDR3 extends over 15 amino acids. V lost 0 bases to trimming and J lost 7 bases, with 14 bases between them. Here the CDR3 reads CASSLGGTSRNIQYF. The CDR3 coding sequence is TGTGCCAGCAGCTTGGGAGGTACTAGTCGGAACATTCAGTACTTC. The full variable domain, completed using reference TRBV5-4 and TRBJ2-4, is ETGVTQSPTHLIKTRGQQVTLRCSSQSGHNTVSWYQQALGQGPQFIFQYYREEENGRGNFPPRFSGLQFPNYSSELNVNALELDDSALYLCASSLGGTSRNIQYFGAGTRLSVL.

The gene calls are TRBV5-1 and TRBJ2-3, with a possible D match to TRBD1 (5 bases). The CDR3 is 14 amino acids. V lost 5 bases and J lost 1, with 11 bases in between. In germline, CDR1 is SGHRS, CDR2 YFSETQ. This CDR3 is CASRPSRGTDTQYF. The DNA of the CDR3 is TGCGCCAGCAGACCCTCCAGGGGCACAGATACGCAGTATTTT.

The gene calls are TRBV10-2 and TRBJ2-1; D perhaps matches TRBD1 (5 bases). Trimming removed 0 bases at V and 8 bases at J, with 5 bases between. Germline V gives CDR1 WSHSY, CDR2 SAAADI. This CDR3 is 12 amino acids long. CDR3: CASSESGDEQFF. The DNA of the CDR3 is TGCGCCAGCAGTGAGTCAGGGGATGAGCAGTTCTTC.

The CDR3 spells CASSPRYSTETSGRSYEQYF. The CDR3, as DNA: TGTGCCAGCAGCCCAAGATATTCGACCGAGACTAGCGGGAGGTCGTACGAGCAGTACTTC. V usage is TRBV7-7 and J usage is TRBJ2-7, with 13 nucleotides matching TRBD2. From germline, CDR1 is SSHAT and CDR2 FNYEAQ (reference sequence). The V gene end was trimmed by 5 bases and the J gene end by 4 bases; junction bases not matched to a gene: 20. The CDR3 runs to 20 residues.